The 5 T cell receptor beta chains reported below all come from one sample, sequenced in a study of T-cell memory formation after mild COVID-19. One entry per CDR3 protein results from TCRdb running MiXCR on the 5' RACE reads. Of hundreds of thousands of distinct CDR3 sequences in the sample, approximately 15% were seen once. Material: PBMCs or a T cell subset sorted from them (not recorded which). Every receptor here comes from a man between 18 and 29 years old who had mild COVID-19 (a few samples of this study predate the infection). Cell type and time point are not known.

This clonotype was counted only a few times. The chain joins TRBV7-6 to TRBJ2-2; TRBD2 is a possible D gene (6 bases). Germline V gene sequence: CDR1 SGHVS, CDR2 FNYEAQ. V lost 5 bases to trimming and J lost 3 bases, with 13 bases between them. CDR3 size: 15 residues. CDR3 nucleotides: TGTGCCAGCAGCCTCAATTGGGGGGACACCGGGGAGCTGTTTTTT. Amino acid sequence: CASSLNWGDTGELFF.

This clonotype has ten or more counts. The rearrangement uses TRBV10-2 and TRBJ2-3; 8 positions match TRBD1. Germline lookup yields CDR1 WSHSY and CDR2 SAAADI. Trimming at V came to 7 bases and at J to 1 base, leaving 4 bases not matched to a gene. This CDR3 is built from 14 residues. The CDR3 region is CASTATGGTDTQYF. The CDR3 DNA is TGCGCCAGCACGGCGACAGGGGGCACAGATACGCAGTATTTT.

The chain couples TRBV6-2 or TRBV6-3 to TRBJ1-1, with 7 bases lining up with TRBD1. This CDR3 contains 13 residues. J gave up 12 bases and V 0 bases, and 7 bases lay outside the gene matches. CDR1 is MNHEY and CDR2 is SVGEGT in the germline V gene. The DNA of the CDR3 is TGTGCCAGCAGTTACTCGACAGGGTTGAGGACTTTCTTT. Protein: CASSYSTGLRTFF.

The CDR3: CASSDSTYSPLHF. CDR3 nucleotides: TGTGCCAGCAGTGACTCGACTTATTCACCCCTCCACTTT. The chain joins TRBV6-4 to TRBJ1-6; D is uncertain. Germline V gene lookup returns CDR1 MRHNA and CDR2 SNTAGT. V gave up 0 bases and J gave up 8 bases, with 5 bases separating them. This CDR3 spans 13 amino acids.

The rearrangement joins TRBV20-1 to TRBJ2-1; 14 bases line up with TRBD2. This CDR3 region has 18 residues. J was trimmed by 0 bases and V by 6 bases; bases with no gene match: 10. From germline, CDR1 is DFQATT and CDR2 SNEGSKA (reference sequence). This CDR3 is CSAPSTSGGVSSYNEQFF. DNA of the CDR3: TGCAGTGCCCCATCGACTAGCGGGGGGGTGAGCTCCTACAATGAGCAGTTCTTC.